This passage covers 6 T cell receptor beta chains from one sample sequenced in a study of graft-versus-host responses after intestinal transplantation. Sequencing was performed with immunoSEQ multiplex PCR; in TCRdb, only in-frame clones are kept and a portion is missing. The sample has around 97,000 clones; under 95% are singletons. These receptors' targets are unknown. The input for sequencing was unstimulated CD8+ T cells sorted from spleen or lymph node cells, taken before intestinal transplant. The source is a human donor who received an intestinal transplant.

The CDR3 nucleotides are TGTGCCAGCAGCGGAGGGACAGGCAGCACAGATACGCAGTATTTT. Encoded protein: CASSGGTGSTDTQYF. The rearrangement uses TRBV11-3 and TRBJ2-3; 8 bases are shared with TRBD1. Trimming removed 5 bases from V and 0 bases from J; junction bases left unmatched: 4. The CDR3 totals 15 residues. CDR1 is SGHNT, CDR2 YENEEA, per germline.

This chain uses TRBV29-1 with TRBJ1-1; no clear D gene. Looked up from germline, CDR1 is SQVTM and CDR2 is ANQGSEA. The CDR3 sequence is 12 residues long. V was clipped by 5 bases and J by 1 base, with 8 bases between them. As DNA, the CDR3 is TGCAGCGTTCCCTGGGGGAACACTGAAGCTTTCTTT. Protein product: CSVPWGNTEAFF.

This chain connects TRBV6-1 to TRBJ2-5; D unclear. Germline V gives CDR1 MNHNS, CDR2 SASEGT. The CDR3 consists of 11 residues. V was shortened by 5 bases and J by 4 bases, with 5 bases between the two germline ends. CDR3 amino acids: CASSYRETQYF. The CDR3 coding sequence is TGTGCCAGCAGTTACCGAGAGACCCAGTACTTC.

V is TRBV27 and J is TRBJ1-6; D is perhaps TRBD1 (6 bases). Germline CDR1 and CDR2: MNHEY and SMNVEV (reference sequence). Between the trimmed V and J ends, which lost 7 bases and 10 bases, there was a span of 14 bases. The CDR3 totals 13 residues. In DNA, the CDR3 is TGTGCCAGCAAGGGGGGTGAGCGCTCACCCCTCCACTTT. Encoded protein: CASKGGERSPLHF.

This rearrangement joins TRBV19 to TRBJ2-7; 9 nucleotides line up with TRBD1. The CDR3 has 12 amino acids. The junction had 5 bases not matched to a gene; V was cut back by 9 bases and J by 5 bases. CDR1 and CDR2 (germline): LNHDA, SQIVND (reference sequence). Written as DNA, the CDR3 is TGTGCCAGCGGACAGGGGTTGGACGAGCAGTACTTC. Translated, it gives CASGQGLDEQYF.

This clone was seen a few times. The rearrangement joins TRBV4-1 to TRBJ2-7; 9 nucleotides agree with TRBD1. J gave up 4 bases and V 4 bases, and 11 bases lay outside the gene matches. There are 16 residues in the CDR3. The germline V gene has CDR1 MGHRA and CDR2 YSYEKL. CDR3 DNA: TGCGCCAGCAGCCCCGACCGGGGGACAGGGAGGTACGAGCAGTACTTC. It translates to CASSPDRGTGRYEQYF.